Below, one T cell receptor (beta chain) is given with its context. Participants, about 18 to 100 years old, spanned approximately 25 US areas. Allocation to cohorts depended on clinical history reported by the participants. Recovered Cohort 3 donors showed two negative PCRs, clearance, or symptom resolution. The record originates from a study of blood T cell repertoires in COVID-19. Across the whole study: In each case, the material was cDNA or gDNA derived from T cells, B-cell-depleted T cells, or PBMCs.

V lost 1 base and J 4 bases, leaving 11 bases between the germline ends. The CDR3 consists of 16 residues. Looked up from germline, CDR1 is MGHRA and CDR2 is YSYEKL. Profiled with immunoSEQ multiplex PCR; TCRdb holds only in-frame clones, not every one. Of around 200,000 clones in the sample, roughly nine tenths were seen once. This chain links TRBV4-1 with TRBJ2-6; D ambiguous. Material for sequencing was PBMCs or T cells enriched from blood (not recorded which). The sequence was collected from a woman in her twenties or thirties who had recovered from COVID-19. CDR3 DNA sequence: TGCGCCAGCAGCCAAGGGTCCGCGCTGGGGGCCAACGTCCTGACTTTC. This codes for CASSQGSALGANVLTF.